Shown below are 18 T cell receptor beta chains from a single sample sequenced in a study of type 1 regulatory T cells. No cognate antigen is known for these TCRs. One entry per CDR3 protein, called by TCRdb with MiXCR from the reads. The data contain approximately 42,000 distinct CDR3 sequences, more than 9% of them singletons. Sequenced sample: cultured non-Tr1 T cells, either the whole culture or a sorted T cell fraction (not recorded which). These receptors came from a human donor in good health.

The sample holds one count of this clonotype. The chain links TRBV6-5 to TRBJ2-1; D call uncertain. The CDR3 has 15 residues. V shed 6 bases and J shed 8 bases, with 20 bases lying between them. The germline CDR1 and CDR2 sequences are MNHEY and SVGAGI. The CDR3 spells CASSPVLGSVDEQFF. The CDR3 coding sequence is TGTGCCAGCAGCCCAGTTCTGGGGTCGGTGGATGAGCAGTTCTTC.

The V call is TRBV27, the J call TRBJ1-1, with a possible D match to TRBD1 (6 bases). Germline-derived CDR1 and CDR2 are MNHEY and SMNVEV (reference sequence). The CDR3 runs to 15 residues. V was cut by 0 bases and J by 7 bases, with 15 bases left in between. Here the CDR3 reads CASSLSTGFGSEAFF. The CDR3 DNA sequence: TGTGCCAGCAGTTTATCCACAGGGTTTGGGAGTGAAGCTTTCTTT.

This clonotype was observed a few times. Here the CDR3 DNA reads TGCAGTGCTACGGGACAGAATAACTATGGCTACACCTTC. Its protein is CSATGQNNYGYTF. This rearrangement joins TRBV20-1 to TRBJ1-2; 7 bases map to TRBD1. Germline CDR1 reads DFQATT; CDR2 reads SNEGSKA (reference sequence). This CDR3 region has 13 residues. With 4 bases clipped from V and 1 base from J, the junction kept 3 bases outside the gene matches.

This clonotype came up many times. The V call is TRBV29-1, the J call TRBJ1-1, with D perhaps TRBD1 (6 bases). Trimming stripped 7 bases from V and 4 bases from J, with 19 bases between. The CDR3 is 14 amino acids. Germline values: CDR1 SQVTM, CDR2 ANQGSEA. The CDR3 bases are TGCAGCGGGTCTACAGGGAGAAAGGGCACTGAAGCTTTCTTT. It is translated as CSGSTGRKGTEAFF.

This chain links TRBV7-2 with TRBJ1-1; D uncertain. The CDR3 has 13 residues. Germline lookup yields CDR1 SGHTA and CDR2 FQGNSA. Trimming left V 5 bases short and J 1 base short, with 8 bases between. This CDR3 is CASSILQNTEAFF. DNA for the CDR3: TGTGCCAGCAGCATTTTACAGAACACTGAAGCTTTCTTT.

This clonotype was seen only a few times. This chain uses TRBV5-5 with TRBJ2-3, with 9 bases that match TRBD1. Germline values: CDR1 SGHKS, CDR2 YYEKEE (reference sequence). This CDR3 is built from 18 residues. The V segment lost 4 bases and the J segment 2 bases; nucleotides outside the gene matches: 14. In DNA, the CDR3 is TGTGCCAGCAGCAAGACGATTCGGGACAGGGTCACCACAGATACGCAGTATTTT. Protein sequence: CASSKTIRDRVTTDTQYF.

The CDR3, as DNA: TGTGCCTGGAGGGCACAGGGACGATACGAGCAGTACTTC. Amino acids: CAWRAQGRYEQYF. V usage is TRBV30 and J usage is TRBJ2-7, with a tentative D call TRBD1 (6 bases). The length of the CDR3 is 13 residues. V lost 3 bases and J lost 4, with 13 bases in between. In germline, CDR1 is GTSNPN, CDR2 SVGIG (reference sequence).

This clonotype was observed many times. J is TRBJ1-3 and V is TRBV7-2, with D possibly TRBD1 on 5 matching bases. The CDR3 runs to 14 residues. The germline CDR1 and CDR2 sequences are SGHTA and FQGNSA. Trimming pared 6 bases from V and 0 bases from J, leaving 9 bases between. The CDR3 DNA reads TGTGCCAGCAGTCCGGGGGGCTCTGGAAACACCATATATTTT. This sequence encodes CASSPGGSGNTIYF.

This chain connects TRBV5-1 to TRBJ2-3; D unresolved. Trimming left V 1 base short and J 1 base short, with 7 bases between. The CDR3 extends over 14 amino acids. CDR1 SGHRS and CDR2 YFSETQ come from the germline V gene. The DNA for the CDR3 is TGCGCCAGCAGCTTGCAACGGGGCACAGATACGCAGTATTTT. It encodes CASSLQRGTDTQYF.

There are many counts of this clonotype. The chain links TRBV20-1 to TRBJ2-7; D may be TRBD1 or TRBD2 (7 bases each). The CDR3 runs 16 residues. V gave up 0 bases and J gave up 4 bases, with 19 bases separating them. Looked up from germline, CDR1 is DFQATT and CDR2 is SNEGSKA (reference sequence). The CDR3 nucleotides read TGCAGTGCTAGAGATCCTCAGGGGGGGTCTGGGTACGAGCAGTACTTC. Translation: CSARDPQGGSGYEQYF.

This clonotype was detected ten times or more. The chain carries TRBV20-1 and TRBJ2-3; 7 bases match TRBD2. CDR3 length: 14 amino acids. V lost 3 bases and J lost 7; bases outside the gene matches: 10. Germline CDR1 and CDR2: DFQATT and SNEGSKA (reference sequence). CDR3 loop: CSARLPGGAYTQYF. CDR3 coding DNA: TGCAGTGCTAGGCTGCCGGGGGGTGCATATACGCAGTATTTT.

This clonotype was recorded many times. The chain recombines TRBV5-1 with TRBJ2-7; D unclear. V lost 0 bases, J lost 7 bases, and 8 bases lay in between. This CDR3 is built from 12 residues. The germline V gene has CDR1 SGHRS and CDR2 YFSETQ. The CDR3 sequence: CASSLDSGEQYF. CDR3 bases: TGCGCCAGCAGCTTGGATAGTGGGGAGCAGTACTTC.

This chain connects TRBV20-1 to TRBJ2-4; D is possibly TRBD2 (6 bases). Trimming removed 6 bases at V and 5 bases at J, with 14 bases between. The length of the CDR3 is 13 residues. Germline lookup yields CDR1 DFQATT and CDR2 SNEGSKA (reference sequence). CDR3 sequence (DNA): TGCAGTGCCACCATCCCGGGGGAAAACATTCAGTACTTC. Protein product: CSATIPGENIQYF.

This clonotype has a count of ten or more. The chain couples TRBV7-2 to TRBJ2-1; no clear D gene. Trimming took off 3 bases at V and 7 bases at J, with 4 bases between the two ends. Germline CDR1 SGHTA, CDR2 FQGNSA. The CDR3 runs to 11 residues. DNA for the CDR3: TGTGCCAGCAGCTTTATAAATGAGCAGTTCTTC. Its protein is CASSFINEQFF.

V is TRBV20-1 and J is TRBJ2-5; 10 bases are a match to TRBD2. Unmatched junction bases numbered 6, after V lost 1 base and J lost 1 base. Per germline, CDR1 DFQATT and CDR2 SNEGSKA (reference sequence). The CDR3 consists of 16 residues. CDR3: CSARGRVAGGQETQYF. DNA for the CDR3: TGCAGTGCTAGAGGGCGAGTAGCGGGGGGCCAAGAGACCCAGTACTTC.

This clonotype was detected many times. CDR3 residues: CASSWGVGTEAFF. The CDR3 DNA follows: TGTGCCAGCAGCTGGGGGGTTGGGACTGAAGCTTTCTTT. The rearrangement links TRBV2 to TRBJ1-1; possibly TRBD1 for D (5 bases). The CDR3 is 13 residues long. Per germline, CDR1 SNHLY and CDR2 FYNNEI. The V gene lost 6 bases and the J gene lost 5 bases, with 13 bases spanning the gap.

This clonotype was observed a handful of times. This CDR3 reads CASRGFVFGRTTDTQYF. CDR3 nucleotide sequence: TGTGCCAGCAGGGGTTTTGTTTTCGGGAGGACCACAGATACGCAGTATTTT. This rearrangement joins TRBV6-1 to TRBJ2-3, with 7 bases lining up with TRBD2. This CDR3 is built from 17 residues. Germline lookup yields CDR1 MNHNS and CDR2 SASEGT. The V and J ends lost 6 bases and 2 bases, in that order; junction bases with no gene match: 14.

This clonotype was recorded at least ten times. V and J are TRBV6-2 or TRBV6-3 and TRBJ2-4; D remains ambiguous. Germline loops: CDR1 MNHEY, CDR2 SVGEGT. The germline V and J ends were trimmed by 3 bases and 1 base, with 16 bases remaining between them. This CDR3 is 17 amino acids long. CDR3 protein: CASSYRSHLGAKNIQYF. Here the CDR3 DNA reads TGTGCCAGCAGTTATCGGAGCCACCTGGGGGCCAAAAACATTCAGTACTTC.